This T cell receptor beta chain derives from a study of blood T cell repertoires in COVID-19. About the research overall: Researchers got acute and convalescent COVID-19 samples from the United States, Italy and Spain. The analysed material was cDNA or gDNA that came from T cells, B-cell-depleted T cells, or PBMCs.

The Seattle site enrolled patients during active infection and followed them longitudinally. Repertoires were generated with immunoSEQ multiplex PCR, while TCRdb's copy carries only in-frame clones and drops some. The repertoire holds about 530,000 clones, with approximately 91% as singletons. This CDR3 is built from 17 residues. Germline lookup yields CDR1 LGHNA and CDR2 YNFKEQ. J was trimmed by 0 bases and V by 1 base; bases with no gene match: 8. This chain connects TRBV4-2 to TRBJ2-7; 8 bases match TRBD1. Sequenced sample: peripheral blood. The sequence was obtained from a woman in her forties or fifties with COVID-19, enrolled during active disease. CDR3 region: CASSQAPGQALSYEQYF. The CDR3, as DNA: TGTGCCAGCAGCCAAGCTCCGGGACAGGCCCTCTCCTACGAGCAGTACTTC.